These 32 T cell receptor beta chains were all obtained from the same sample, sequenced in a study of shared clonotypes between healthy human individuals. Profiled with immunoSEQ multiplex PCR; TCRdb holds only in-frame clones, not every one. The table has some 1,600,000 clones, approximately 98% seen once. Sequenced input: naive CD4+ T cells sorted from blood. The subset was: CD45RA+ positively selected. All receptors derive from a man aged 30 to 45 in good health.

The V and J genes are TRBV30 and TRBJ1-2; D unclear. The CDR3 sequence is 11 residues long. Germline V CDR1 and CDR2: GTSNPN, SVGIG (reference sequence). Trimming left V 1 base short and J 8 bases short, with 8 bases between. The CDR3, as DNA: TGTGCCTGGAGTGCCCTGCAGGGCTACACCTTC. Amino acids: CAWSALQGYTF. Full variable domain (rest looked up from reference TRBV30 and TRBJ1-2): SQTIHQWPATLVQPVGSPLSLECTVEGTSNPNLYWYRQAAGRGLQLLFYSVGIGQISSEVPQNLSASRPQDRQFILSSKKLLLSDSGFYLCAWSALQGYTFGSGTRLTVV.

This clone occurred once. This chain joins TRBV6-1 and TRBJ2-7; D is perhaps TRBD1 (6 bases). Germline V CDR1 and CDR2: MNHNS, SASEGT. The CDR3 spans 13 residues. The V gene lost 4 bases and the J gene lost 1 base, with 8 bases spanning the gap. The CDR3 sequence is CASSAGQSYEQYF. DNA of the CDR3: TGTGCCAGCAGTGCCGGACAGTCCTACGAGCAGTACTTC.

CDR3 loop: CASSLSSFGNTIYF. In DNA, the CDR3 is TGTGCCAGCAGCTTATCTAGTTTCGGAAACACCATATATTTT. The rearrangement links TRBV7-9 to TRBJ1-3; no clear D. The V gene lost 2 bases and the J gene lost 4 bases, with 9 bases spanning the gap. The CDR3 loop spans 14 amino acids. Germline values: CDR1 SEHNR, CDR2 FQNEAQ (reference sequence).

This clone showed up just once. This sequence joins TRBV15 and TRBJ2-4, with D maybe TRBD1 (6 bases). Germline V gene sequence: CDR1 LNHNV, CDR2 YYDKDF (reference sequence). The CDR3 length is 18 residues. The ends were cut back, 0 bases at V and 9 bases at J, with 24 bases in the middle. DNA for the CDR3: TGTGCCACCAGCAGAGATGGGGCTATTTGGGGGCCGGGTGGCATTCAGTACTTC. It specifies CATSRDGAIWGPGGIQYF. Full variable domain (missing parts from reference TRBV15 and TRBJ2-4): DAMVIQNPRYQVTQFGKPVTLSCSQTLNHNVMYWYQQKSSQAPKLLFHYYDKDFNNEADTPDNFQSRRPNTSFCFLDIRSPGLGDTAMYLCATSRDGAIWGPGGIQYFGAGTRLSVL.

The chain is built from TRBV4-2 and TRBJ1-2, with D possibly TRBD1 on 5 matching bases. V was cut by 0 bases and J by 4 bases, with 12 bases left in between. The CDR3 loop spans 15 amino acids. Germline loops: CDR1 LGHNA, CDR2 YNFKEQ. CDR3 loop: CASSQDGHLTYGYTF. For the CDR3, the DNA is TGTGCCAGCAGCCAAGACGGACACCTAACCTATGGCTACACCTTC.

The chain recombines TRBV28 with TRBJ2-2; 9 bases are shared with TRBD2. The V segment lost 10 bases and the J segment 7 bases; nucleotides outside the gene matches: 19. This CDR3 comprises 17 residues. Germline values: CDR1 MDHEN, CDR2 SYDVKM. In nucleotides, the CDR3 is TGTGCCACCCATCGTACGGCGGCGGGAGGGCCGATCGGGGAGCTGTTTTTT. It is translated as CATHRTAAGGPIGELFF. The variable domain in full, with the rest retrieved from reference TRBV28 and TRBJ2-2, is DVKVTQSSRYLVKRTGEKVFLECVQDMDHENMFWYRQDPGLGLRLIYFSYDVKMKEKGDIPEGYSVSREKKERFSLILESASTNQTSMYLCATHRTAAGGPIGELFFGEGSRLTVL.

The chain uses TRBV4-3 and TRBJ2-1; no clear D gene. Per germline, CDR1 LGHNA and CDR2 YSLEER. V gave up 0 bases and J gave up 10 bases, with 13 bases separating them. This CDR3 comprises 14 residues. CDR3 amino acids: CASSQENSPGEQFF. The DNA for the CDR3 is TGCGCCAGCAGCCAAGAAAATAGTCCCGGGGAGCAGTTCTTC.

This chain joins TRBV5-8 and TRBJ1-2; D possibly corresponds to TRBD1 (5 bases). Germline CDR1 and CDR2: SGHTS and YDEGEE. V was clipped by 8 bases and J by 6 bases, with 17 bases between them. The CDR3 extends over 13 amino acids. For the CDR3, the DNA is TGTGCCAGTCGGCGCAGGGAGCTGGATGGCTACACCTTC. As protein: CASRRRELDGYTF.

The chain has TRBV10-3 and TRBJ2-7; TRBD2 agrees at 7 bases. The germline V gene encodes CDR1 ENHRY and CDR2 SYGVKD. V was pared by 0 bases and J by 7 bases, with 12 bases of the junction left unmatched. CDR3 length: 16 amino acids. The CDR3 DNA reads as TGTGCCATCAGTGAGTCGCGCCTAGCGGCGCCCCCAGAGCAGTACTTC. It codes for CAISESRLAAPPEQYF.

Here the CDR3 DNA reads TGCAGTGCAGGGGGAGGGGAAGGCTACACCTTC. Amino acid sequence: CSAGGGEGYTF. V and J are TRBV20-1 and TRBJ1-2, with D maybe TRBD1 (6 bases). This CDR3 contains 11 residues. Germline CDR1 is DFQATT and CDR2 is SNEGSKA (reference sequence). The ends were cut back, 6 bases at V and 8 bases at J, with 13 bases in the middle.

Written as DNA, the CDR3 is TGTGCCAGCAGCCCGGACAGCTACTATGGCTACACCTTC. It codes for CASSPDSYYGYTF. The genes are TRBV9 and TRBJ1-2; D may be TRBD1 (6 bases). Germline CDR1 reads SGDLS; CDR2 reads YYNGEE. Deletions cut 4 bases from V and 3 bases from J, with 10 bases between. This CDR3 comprises 13 residues.

The chain combines TRBV5-1 with TRBJ2-5; tentative D call: TRBD1 (6 bases). V dropped 5 bases and J dropped 2 bases, with 25 bases sitting between them. CDR3 length: 18 residues. Germline loops: CDR1 SGHRS, CDR2 YFSETQ. The CDR3 region is CASSTVQGNRLGQETQYF. CDR3 nucleotide sequence: TGCGCCAGCAGTACGGTACAGGGTAATCGGCTGGGACAAGAGACCCAGTACTTC.

The V and J genes are TRBV11-2 and TRBJ2-1; 8 bases agree with TRBD2. Germline trimming cut 5 bases from V and 5 bases from J; bases unmatched to any gene: 5. CDR1 and CDR2 from the germline V gene are SGHAT and FQNNGV. The CDR3 totals 14 residues. DNA of the CDR3: TGTGCCAGCAGCCAGCGGGAGTATAACAATGAGCAGTTCTTC. Translated, it gives CASSQREYNNEQFF.

The chain recombines TRBV30 with TRBJ1-2; weak D call: TRBD1 (5 bases). The CDR3 is made up of 12 amino acids. Trimming left V 5 bases short and J 4 bases short, with 11 bases between. The germline CDR1 and CDR2 sequences are GTSNPN and SVGIG (reference sequence). CDR3 DNA: TGTGCCTGGTCGGCGGGGCCCTATGGCTACACCTTC. Translation: CAWSAGPYGYTF.

This sequence joins TRBV27 and TRBJ2-1, with 10 bases identical to TRBD2. The CDR3 loop spans 17 amino acids. With 3 bases clipped from V and 5 bases from J, the junction kept 10 bases outside the gene matches. Germline lookup yields CDR1 MNHEY and CDR2 SMNVEV (reference sequence). CDR3 DNA: TGTGCCAGCAGTTTGGTCAGCGGGAGGGCTGGACACAATGAGCAGTTCTTC. It is translated as CASSLVSGRAGHNEQFF.

This sequence joins TRBV6-1 and TRBJ2-5; 8 nucleotides match TRBD1. Germline CDR1 is MNHNS and CDR2 is SASEGT. The trim removed 6 bases at V and 1 base at J, leaving 7 bases unmatched. The CDR3 is 15 residues long. CDR3 coding DNA: TGTGCCAGCAGGAGGACAGGGAATGGCCAAGAGACCCAGTACTTC. Residues: CASRRTGNGQETQYF.

The chain joins TRBV14 to TRBJ2-7; TRBD2 is a possible D gene (7 bases). The length of the CDR3 is 22 residues. The germline V gene has CDR1 SGHDN and CDR2 FVKESK. Trimming removed 1 base at V and 2 bases at J, with 33 bases between. The CDR3 nucleotides read TGTGCCAGCAGCCAAGTCCCGGGGGCGAGGGCGGAGGAAGCGGGGAGGCCCTACGAGCAGTACTTC. It yields the protein CASSQVPGARAEEAGRPYEQYF.

This rearrangement joins TRBV29-1 to TRBJ2-2, with 12 bases that match TRBD1. CDR3 length: 14 residues. Germline CDR1 SQVTM, CDR2 ANQGSEA. J gave up 6 bases and V 4 bases, and 3 bases lay outside the gene matches. Here the CDR3 reads CSVGGTGGSGELFF. Here the CDR3 DNA reads TGCAGCGTTGGCGGGACAGGGGGCTCCGGGGAGCTGTTTTTT.

In its sample, this clone was seen once. This chain links TRBV5-1 with TRBJ2-7; 7 bases line up with TRBD1. The V gene's germline CDR1 is SGHRS and CDR2 YFSETQ. V trimming: 0 bases; J trimming: 3 bases; junction bases outside the gene matches: 12. The CDR3 contains 17 residues. CDR3 bases: TGCGCCAGCAGCTTGGGATTGCTCCGGGACAGCAACTACGAGCAGTACTTC. Protein sequence: CASSLGLLRDSNYEQYF.

This clone has a single count. The J gene is TRBJ1-5, the V gene TRBV6-6, with D possibly TRBD1 on 5 matching bases. V was shortened by 5 bases and J by 5 bases, with 10 bases between the two germline ends. The CDR3 totals 13 residues. CDR1 is MNHNY, CDR2 SVGAGI, per germline (reference sequence). CDR3 protein: CASSNRDHQPQHF. The CDR3 nucleotides read TGTGCCAGCAGTAACCGGGACCATCAGCCCCAGCATTTT.

The chain employs TRBV19 and TRBJ2-1, with TRBD2 matching over 10 bases. V lost 7 bases, J lost 2 bases, and 2 bases stayed unmatched. The CDR3 is 14 amino acids. Germline CDR1 LNHDA, CDR2 SQIVND (reference sequence). CDR3 region: CASKREGPYNEQFF. CDR3 in DNA: TGTGCCAGTAAGCGGGAGGGCCCCTACAATGAGCAGTTCTTC.

This chain joins TRBV7-3 and TRBJ2-5; 11 bases agree with TRBD2. J gave up 5 bases and V 5 bases, and 10 bases lay outside the gene matches. The CDR3 consists of 16 residues. From germline, CDR1 is SGHTA and CDR2 FQGTGA. For the CDR3, the DNA is TGTGCCAGCAGCGCCTCTAGCGGGAGGCTCGGGGAGACCCAGTACTTC. Translation gives CASSASSGRLGETQYF.

The rearrangement links TRBV5-1 to TRBJ1-5; D unresolved. Looked up from germline, CDR1 is SGHRS and CDR2 is YFSETQ. The length of the CDR3 is 15 residues. V gave up 2 bases and J gave up 4 bases, with 13 bases separating them. The CDR3, as DNA: TGCGCCAGCAGCTTTGGCGCAGGCCAGAATCAGCCCCAGCATTTT. Translating it yields CASSFGAGQNQPQHF.

This chain connects TRBV2 to TRBJ2-7, with 7 bases matching TRBD2. The CDR3 runs to 14 residues. V lost 7 bases to trimming and J lost 0 bases; unmatched junction nucleotides: 6. Germline CDR1 and CDR2: SNHLY and FYNNEI. The CDR3 nucleotides read TGTGCCAGCACCCTGGAGCGGGGCTCCTACGAGCAGTACTTC. Translating it yields CASTLERGSYEQYF.

The chain's CDR3 is CASSLNRVRRTEAFF. CDR3 coding DNA: TGTGCCAGCAGCCTCAACAGGGTCCGCAGGACTGAAGCTTTCTTT. J is TRBJ1-1 and V is TRBV6-5, with D possibly matching TRBD1 (6 bases). From germline, CDR1 is MNHEY and CDR2 SVGAGI. V was shortened by 6 bases and J by 5 bases, with 19 bases between the two germline ends. This CDR3 has 15 amino acids.

This clone was picked up a small number of times. The rearrangement uses TRBV18 and TRBJ2-2; D unclear. The germline V gene encodes CDR1 KGHSH and CDR2 LQKENI. Trimming left V 2 bases short and J 4 bases short, with 2 bases between. There are 12 residues in the CDR3. The DNA of the CDR3 is TGTGCCAGCTCACCAGCCACCGGGGAGCTGTTTTTT. This gives the protein CASSPATGELFF.

The chain uses TRBV19 and TRBJ1-5; D is uncertain. This CDR3 comprises 11 residues. CDR1 is LNHDA and CDR2 is SQIVND in the germline V gene (reference sequence). Trimming removed 5 bases from V and 6 bases from J, with 5 bases in between. In DNA form, the CDR3 reads TGTGCCAGTAGTGACCGTCAGCCCCAGCATTTT. It specifies CASSDRQPQHF.

The chain has TRBV10-2 and TRBJ2-5, with 8 bases fitting TRBD2. The CDR3 spans 15 residues. J gave up 5 bases and V 3 bases, and 8 bases lay outside the gene matches. Germline lookup yields CDR1 WSHSY and CDR2 SAAADI. The CDR3 here is CASSDFGRAEETQYF. CDR3 bases: TGCGCCAGCAGTGATTTCGGGAGGGCCGAGGAGACCCAGTACTTC.

V is TRBV18 and J is TRBJ2-5; D not resolved. CDR3 length: 14 residues. The V and J ends lost 2 bases and 2 bases respectively, with 9 bases between them. CDR1 and CDR2 from the germline V gene are KGHSH and LQKENI. The CDR3 region is CASSPGPVQETQYF. The DNA for the CDR3 is TGTGCCAGCTCACCAGGGCCAGTTCAAGAGACCCAGTACTTC.

The chain carries TRBV5-6 and TRBJ2-7, with D perhaps matching TRBD2 (6 bases). Trimming cost V 3 bases and J 1 base, with 17 bases left between them. Germline CDR1 SGHDT, CDR2 YYEEEE. The CDR3 has 16 amino acids. The CDR3 DNA follows: TGTGCCAGCAGCTGGGAAAGGGCTAGCGCTTCCTACGAGCAGTACTTC. Its translation: CASSWERASASYEQYF.

The gene calls are TRBV7-2 and TRBJ1-2, with D uncertain. From germline, CDR1 is SGHTA and CDR2 FQGNSA. Trimming cost V 2 bases and J 3 bases, with 16 bases left between them. This CDR3 is 16 amino acids long. The CDR3, as DNA: TGTGCCAGCAGCTTATTCTTGTCTTTGCTGGACTATGGCTACACCTTC. Protein product: CASSLFLSLLDYGYTF.

The genes are TRBV7-2 and TRBJ2-7; D gene uncertain. CDR3 length equals 14 residues. Trimming stripped 5 bases from V and 3 bases from J, with 14 bases between. The germline V gene encodes CDR1 SGHTA and CDR2 FQGNSA. The CDR3 nucleotides are TGTGCCAGCAGCCCAAGGGTGTCCTACTACGAGCAGTACTTC. This sequence encodes CASSPRVSYYEQYF.